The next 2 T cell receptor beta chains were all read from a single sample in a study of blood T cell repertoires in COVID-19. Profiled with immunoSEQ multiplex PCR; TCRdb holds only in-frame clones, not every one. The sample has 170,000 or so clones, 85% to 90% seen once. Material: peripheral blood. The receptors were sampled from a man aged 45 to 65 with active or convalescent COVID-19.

In nucleotides, the CDR3 is TGTGCCAGCAGCCAAGATCGTAGGGGGCAACAGCCCCAGCATTTT. It specifies CASSQDRRGQQPQHF. V usage is TRBV4-2 and J usage is TRBJ1-5, with 7 bases fitting TRBD1. Germline V gene sequence: CDR1 LGHNA, CDR2 YNFKEQ. The CDR3 is made up of 15 amino acids. V gave up 0 bases and J gave up 7 bases; unmatched junction bases: 6.

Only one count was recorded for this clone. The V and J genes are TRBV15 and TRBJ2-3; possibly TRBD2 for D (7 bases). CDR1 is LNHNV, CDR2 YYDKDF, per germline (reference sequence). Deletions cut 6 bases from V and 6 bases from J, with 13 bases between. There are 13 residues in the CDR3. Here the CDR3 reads CATRGGEGDTQYF. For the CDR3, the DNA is TGTGCCACCAGAGGGGGGGAGGGTGATACGCAGTATTTT.